This T cell receptor beta chain came from a study of blood T cell repertoires in COVID-19. The V and J ends lost 0 bases and 0 bases respectively, with 6 bases between them. The CDR3 has 15 amino acids. Germline-derived CDR1 and CDR2 are SGHRS and YFSETQ. Clones were read by immunoSEQ multiplex PCR, and TCRdb kept only the in-frame ones, dropping some. This sample has 150,000 to 200,000 clones, with about 80% found just once. The clonotype was recovered from a woman between 40 and 50 years old with COVID-19, enrolled during active disease. The specimen sequenced was peripheral blood. The gene calls are TRBV5-1 and TRBJ2-2, with no clear D. Here the CDR3 reads CASSLAGPNTGELFF. The CDR3 DNA reads as TGCGCCAGCAGCTTGGCCGGTCCGAACACCGGGGAGCTGTTTTTT.